This is a list of T cell receptor beta chains from one sample in a study of blood T cell repertoires in COVID-19. Only in-frame clones appear in the TCRdb table, and some are missing; sequencing was by immunoSEQ multiplex PCR. Here the sample spans tens of thousands of clones, approximately 87% being singletons. Specimen: peripheral blood. Source of these receptors: a human donor in a cohort sampled during active COVID-19. Both conserved end residues are part of each CDR3. The order of the fields is V gene, clone size, J gene, D gene, CDR3 DNA, CDR3 protein. The D gene is left open where the match is weak. Clone sizes are given selectively: once, few, many, or a class where the clone is expanded.

TRBV7-9	.	TRBJ1-1	TRBD1	TGTGCCAGCAGGCTGGGACAGACCAACACTGAAGCTTTCTTT	CASRLGQTNTEAFF
TRBV7-9	.	TRBJ1-2	TRBD1	TGTGCCACAGCTGACAGGGGCCGTGGCTACACCTTC	CATADRGRGYTF
TRBV6-6	.	TRBJ1-6	TRBD1	TGTGCCAGCAGTCCACCTTACAGGGGTCGGGATTCACCCCTCCACTTT	CASSPPYRGRDSPLHF
TRBV11-3	.	TRBJ2-7	.	TGTGCCAGCAGCTTAAACCCTCGTCAGGGTAGCTACGAGCAGTACTTC	CASSLNPRQGSYEQYF
TRBV6-5	.	TRBJ1-1	.	TGTGCCAGCAGTCCAGACACGTGGCTTAAAGCTTTCTTT	CASSPDTWLKAFF
TRBV30	.	TRBJ2-5	.	TGTGCCTGGAGTGCTGGGAGAGAGACCCAGTACTTC	CAWSAGRETQYF
TRBV5-1	many	TRBJ2-6	.	TGCGCCAGCAGCTTGGCCTACCTGGGGGGTGGGGCCAACGTCCTGACTTTC	CASSLAYLGGGANVLTF
TRBV6-5	.	TRBJ1-6	TRBD1	TGTGCCAGCAGTCCCGGGACAGGCCGTTCACCCCTCCACTTT	CASSPGTGRSPLHF
TRBV5-1	.	TRBJ1-2	.	TGCGCCAGCAGTGAAGACGGGAACTATGGCTACACCTTC	CASSEDGNYGYTF
TRBV6-4	.	TRBJ2-7	.	TGTGCCAGCAGGGAGGGGCCCCCCCCCTCCTACGAGCAGTACTTC	CASREGPPPSYEQYF
TRBV15	few	TRBJ1-1	TRBD1	TGTGCCACCAGCAGAGATAAGATGTCGACAGGGAATGAAGCTTTCTTT	CATSRDKMSTGNEAFF
TRBV5-6	.	TRBJ1-5	TRBD1	TGTGCCAGCAGCGCCAGGGGGCTTAGGGGCAATCAGCCCCAGCATTTT	CASSARGLRGNQPQHF
TRBV7-9	.	TRBJ2-7	TRBD1	TGTGCCAGCAGCTTCCCGGGACAGGGAGTCGAGCAGTACTTC	CASSFPGQGVEQYF
TRBV5-6	few	TRBJ2-7	.	TGTGCCAGCAGCACCTGGACAGTAACCTACGAGCAGTACTTC	CASSTWTVTYEQYF
TRBV7-3	.	TRBJ1-1	.	TGTGCCAGCAGCTTGTCGTCAGTAATGAACACTGAAGCTTTCTTT	CASSLSSVMNTEAFF
TRBV23-1	.	TRBJ1-1	TRBD1	TGCGCCAGCAGTCAACCTTCGGACAGGAGATTCTCTGAAGCTTTCTTT	CASSQPSDRRFSEAFF
TRBV7-8	.	TRBJ2-2	.	TGTGCCAGCAGCTTAAGGGCCGGGAGCGCCGGTTTCCCCACCGGGGAGCTGTTTTTT	CASSLRAGSAGFPTGELFF
TRBV7-2	few	TRBJ1-3	TRBD1	TGTGCCAGCAGCCACGACAGGGGGCCCGGAAACACCATATATTTT	CASSHDRGPGNTIYF
TRBV6-5	.	TRBJ2-4	.	TGTGCCAGCAGTCCCGCGGGTCTAGCCAAAAACATTCAGTACTTC	CASSPAGLAKNIQYF
TRBV6-5	.	TRBJ1-2	TRBD1	TGTGCCAGCAGTCGTGAGGACAGGCTCTATGGCTACACCTTC	CASSREDRLYGYTF
TRBV6-5	.	TRBJ1-2	.	TGTGCCAGCACCCCTCAGGGGAACTATGGCTACACCTTC	CASTPQGNYGYTF
TRBV9	.	TRBJ2-2	.	TGTGCCAGCAGCTATGGACAGAACACCGGGGAGCTGTTTTTT	CASSYGQNTGELFF
TRBV30	.	TRBJ1-2	.	TGTGCCTGGAGTGACGGTGTTTATGGCTACACCTTC	CAWSDGVYGYTF
TRBV6-1	.	TRBJ1-5	TRBD1	TGTGCCAGCAGTGAGTGGACAGGGCTCAATCAGCCCCAGCATTTT	CASSEWTGLNQPQHF
TRBV7-2	.	TRBJ1-1	TRBD1	TGTGCCAGCAGCTTAAGACAGGGGGCCACTGAAGCTTTCTTT	CASSLRQGATEAFF
TRBV2	.	TRBJ2-2	.	TGTGCCAGCAGGAAGGACCAGGGAAACACCGGGGAGCTGTTTTTT	CASRKDQGNTGELFF
TRBV18	.	TRBJ2-7	TRBD2	TGTGCCAGCTCACCAGGGCTAGCGGGGGGACAAGAGCAGTACTTC	CASSPGLAGGQEQYF
TRBV6-2/TRBV6-3	once	TRBJ1-2	TRBD1	TGTGCCAGCAGTTCTATACAGGGGGCGCGAGGCTACACCTTC	CASSSIQGARGYTF
TRBV7-2	.	TRBJ1-1	.	TGTGCCAGCAGGCCCCAAATGGGGGGAGGGGTCAAAGCTTTCTTT	CASRPQMGGGVKAFF
TRBV7-6	once	TRBJ2-3	TRBD1	TGTGCCAGCAGCCGCAGGGGGCTCACAGATACGCAGTATTTT	CASSRRGLTDTQYF
TRBV12-3/TRBV12-4	.	TRBJ2-2	TRBD1	TGTGCCAGCAGCCTACAGGGGCCCGGGGAGCTGTTTTTT	CASSLQGPGELFF
TRBV18	few	TRBJ1-2	.	TGTGCCAGCTCCCAAGATCGGGGGGGAAACTATGGCTACACCTTC	CASSQDRGGNYGYTF
TRBV7-2	.	TRBJ1-2	.	TGTGCCAGCAGCCCAAGCGGGGGCGTTGGCTATGGCTACACCTTC	CASSPSGGVGYGYTF
TRBV4-2	once	TRBJ2-3	TRBD2	TGTGCCAGCAGCCGAAAACTAGCGGGGGGGGTTACTACAGATACGCAGTATTTT	CASSRKLAGGVTTDTQYF
TRBV2	.	TRBJ2-1	TRBD2	TGTGCCAGCAGCCCCGGGACTAGCGGGGCCAATGAGCAGTTCTTC	CASSPGTSGANEQFF
TRBV24-1	.	TRBJ2-3	.	TGTGCCACCAGTGACCCCAGCGGTACAGATACGCAGTATTTT	CATSDPSGTDTQYF
TRBV10-3	.	TRBJ2-2	.	TGTGCCATCAGAAGGCAGGGGGGCCTCACCGGGGAGCTGTTTTTT	CAIRRQGGLTGELFF
TRBV5-4	.	TRBJ1-1	.	TGTGCCAGCAGCTTGTGGGGCCAGAACACTGAAGCTTTCTTT	CASSLWGQNTEAFF
TRBV11-3	.	TRBJ1-1	.	TGTGCCAGCAGCTTAGACAGGACAACTGAAGCTTTCTTT	CASSLDRTTEAFF
TRBV5-1	.	TRBJ2-3	.	TGCGCCAGCAGCTTGGGACTAGTGGGTTCCACAGATACGCAGTATTTT	CASSLGLVGSTDTQYF
TRBV28	.	TRBJ1-1	.	TGTGCCAGCAGTTTATGGACAATAGCTTTCTTT	CASSLWTIAFF
TRBV2	few	TRBJ2-1	.	TGTGCCAGCAGCGATTTATGGACTACGAATCAACCCTACAATGAGCAGTTCTTC	CASSDLWTTNQPYNEQFF
TRBV14	once	TRBJ2-3	.	TGTGCCAGCAGCCGGTCTTCGGGTTCAGATACGCAGTATTTT	CASSRSSGSDTQYF
TRBV19	.	TRBJ1-2	TRBD1	TGTGCCAGTAGTGGGACAGCCTATGGCTACACCTTC	CASSGTAYGYTF